The 25 T cell receptor beta chains below were found in one sample sequenced in a study of T-cell memory formation after mild COVID-19. TCRdb reprocessed the 5' RACE reads via MiXCR and lists one record per CDR3 protein. This sample carries about 470,000 distinct CDR3 sequences, around 25% of them seen once, and the ten largest clones take 9.5% to 15%. The sequenced material came from PBMCs or a T cell subset sorted from them (not recorded which). These receptors were obtained from an adult woman who had mild COVID-19 (a few samples of this study predate the infection). Cell type and time point are not known.

This chain connects TRBV4-3 to TRBJ2-2; 10 bases are shared with TRBD1. Germline assignment: CDR1 LGHNA and CDR2 YSLEER. V shed 5 bases and J 4 bases; nucleotides not matched to a gene: 7. CDR3 length equals 16 residues. CDR3 sequence (DNA): TGCGCCAGCAGCACCCGACAGGGGGCGATCACCGGGGAGCTGTTTTTT. This codes for CASSTRQGAITGELFF.

The chain employs TRBV24-1 and TRBJ2-2; D remains ambiguous. Germline CDR1 KGHDR, CDR2 SFDVKD. Trimming shortened V by 0 bases and J by 5 bases, and 12 bases separated the two germline ends. The CDR3 loop spans 16 amino acids. The CDR3 bases are TGTGCCACCAGTGATTTGAAGGATCCCAGAACCGGGGAGCTGTTTTTT. Translated: CATSDLKDPRTGELFF.

V gene TRBV3-1 combines with J gene TRBJ1-2; D might be TRBD1 (5 bases). The CDR3 runs 14 residues. V lost 1 base and J lost 4, with 10 bases in between. CDR1 and CDR2 from the germline V gene are LGHDT and YNNKEL (reference sequence). The chain's CDR3 is CASSQAGATYGYTF. For the CDR3, the DNA is TGTGCCAGCAGCCAAGCCGGGGCCACCTATGGCTACACCTTC.

This clonotype was seen a handful of times. The chain joins TRBV10-2 to TRBJ2-5, with 7 bases identical to TRBD1. The CDR3 consists of 12 residues. With V trimmed by 8 bases and J by 2 bases, 2 bases remained unmatched. Germline lookup yields CDR1 WSHSY and CDR2 SAAADI. The CDR3 region is CASRTGQETQYF. As DNA, the CDR3 is TGCGCCAGCCGGACAGGACAAGAGACCCAGTACTTC.

The V call is TRBV6-5, the J call TRBJ2-1, with 9 nucleotides matching TRBD2. Germline V CDR1 and CDR2: MNHEY, SVGAGI. V was clipped by 6 bases and J by 6 bases; unmatched bases: 12. There are 16 residues in the CDR3. DNA for the CDR3: TGTGCCAGCAGGGATTCAGCGGGAGGTCTTGTCAATGAGCAGTTCTTC. Residues: CASRDSAGGLVNEQFF.

The chain uses TRBV9 and TRBJ2-3, with D perhaps TRBD2 (7 bases). Looked up from germline, CDR1 is SGDLS and CDR2 is YYNGEE. This CDR3 has 15 amino acids. Trimming shortened V by 4 bases and J by 2 bases, and 14 bases separated the two germline ends. DNA for the CDR3: TGTGCCAGCAGCTCCCGGGGGGCCCACACAGATACGCAGTATTTT. Translation gives CASSSRGAHTDTQYF.

This chain connects TRBV14 to TRBJ2-3; D is uncertain. This CDR3 is 13 amino acids long. Germline CDR1 is SGHDN and CDR2 is FVKESK. Trimming stripped 0 bases from V and 6 bases from J, with 7 bases between. The CDR3 DNA reads TGTGCCAGCAGCCAAGATAATATGGATACGCAGTATTTT. Translation gives CASSQDNMDTQYF.

This clonotype was seen only a few times. This chain connects TRBV7-9 to TRBJ2-5; TRBD1 matches 8 bases. The junction had 6 bases not matched to a gene; V was cut back by 4 bases and J by 5 bases. The CDR3 is 14 residues long. Germline V gives CDR1 SEHNR, CDR2 FQNEAQ (reference sequence). The CDR3 sequence is CASSSGQVRETQYF. In nucleotides, the CDR3 is TGTGCCAGCAGCTCGGGACAGGTCCGTGAGACCCAGTACTTC.

This clonotype has more than one count but fewer than ten. For the CDR3, the DNA is TGCGCCAGCAGCTTGGCCTTTGTGTCTACAGGTCAAGAGACCCAGTACTTC. Translated: CASSLAFVSTGQETQYF. The chain joins TRBV5-1 to TRBJ2-5; D is possibly TRBD1 (5 bases). The CDR3 length is 17 residues. V shed 0 bases and J shed 2 bases, with 17 bases lying between them. CDR1 and CDR2 from the germline V gene are SGHRS and YFSETQ. The variable domain in full, completed from reference TRBV5-1 and TRBJ2-5, reads KAGVTQTPRYLIKTRGQQVTLSCSPISGHRSVSWYQQTPGQGLQFLFEYFSETQRNKGNFPGRFSGRQFSNSRSEMNVSTLELGDSALYLCASSLAFVSTGQETQYFGPGTRLLVL.

The chain joins TRBV6-6 to TRBJ2-1, with 7 bases lining up with TRBD2. V lost 2 bases to trimming and J lost 6 bases; unmatched junction nucleotides: 7. This CDR3 is built from 15 residues. The germline gives CDR1 MNHNY, CDR2 SVGAGI (reference sequence). The CDR3 is CASSYASGIVNEQFF. Written as DNA, the CDR3 is TGTGCCAGCAGTTACGCCAGCGGGATCGTCAATGAGCAGTTCTTC.

The chain couples TRBV7-9 to TRBJ2-2; 7 nucleotides align to TRBD2. V shed 1 base, J shed 5 bases, and the junction held 1 base outside the gene matches. This CDR3 is built from 14 residues. The V gene's germline CDR1 is SEHNR and CDR2 FQNEAQ (reference sequence). CDR3 amino acids: CASSLEGLTGELFF. The CDR3 DNA reads TGTGCCAGCAGCTTAGAGGGACTAACCGGGGAGCTGTTTTTT.

The chain has TRBV7-2 and TRBJ2-3; no clear D gene. Germline CDR1 and CDR2: SGHTA and FQGNSA. Trimming pared 3 bases from V and 2 bases from J, leaving 6 bases between. This CDR3 has 13 amino acids. The CDR3 DNA is TGTGCCAGCAGCTTTGACTTCACAGATACGCAGTATTTT. It yields the protein CASSFDFTDTQYF.

J is TRBJ2-5 and V is TRBV6-5; possibly TRBD2 for D (5 bases). This CDR3 has 11 amino acids. Germline CDR1 reads MNHEY; CDR2 reads SVGAGI. Trimming cost V 10 bases and J 6 bases, with 12 bases left between them. CDR3 amino acids: CATEAGQTQYF. CDR3 sequence (DNA): TGTGCCACCGAGGCGGGTCAGACCCAGTACTTC.

This chain uses TRBV7-3 with TRBJ2-2; D remains unclear. The V and J ends lost 3 bases and 3 bases respectively, with 11 bases between them. Germline V CDR1 and CDR2: SGHTA, FQGTGA. The CDR3 contains 15 residues. The CDR3 region is CASSFSGLDTGELFF. DNA of the CDR3: TGTGCCAGCAGCTTCTCGGGCCTGGACACCGGGGAGCTGTTTTTT. The whole variable domain, filled in from reference TRBV7-3 and TRBJ2-2, reads GAGVSQTPSNKVTEKGKYVELRCDPISGHTALYWYRQSLGQGPEFLIYFQGTGAADDSGLPNDRFFAVRPEGSVSTLKIQRTERGDSAVYLCASSFSGLDTGELFFGEGSRLTVL.

In DNA form, the CDR3 reads TGTGCCAGCTCACCCCCTCAGAGTGGGGCAGTTTCCTACGAGCAGTACTTC. This codes for CASSPPQSGAVSYEQYF. This chain uses TRBV18 with TRBJ2-7; maybe TRBD1 (5 bases). With 3 bases removed from V and 1 base from J, the gap between germline ends came to 19 bases. The germline gives CDR1 KGHSH, CDR2 LQKENI. The CDR3 runs to 17 residues.

This clonotype was seen a single time. This chain joins TRBV6-5 and TRBJ2-3; 11 bases are a match to TRBD1. CDR1 and CDR2 from the germline V gene are MNHEY and SVGAGI. Trimming took 2 bases from V and 3 from J; bases not matched to a gene: 7. The length of the CDR3 is 17 residues. The DNA for the CDR3 is TGTGCCAGCAGTTACCTGTTGGGGACAGGGGGGACAGATACGCAGTATTTT. Encoded protein: CASSYLLGTGGTDTQYF.

The rearrangement uses TRBV7-2 and TRBJ2-7; D could derive from TRBD1 or TRBD2 (5 bases each). V was shortened by 5 bases and J by 1 base, with 30 bases between the two germline ends. Germline loops: CDR1 SGHTA, CDR2 FQGNSA. CDR3 length equals 20 residues. In nucleotides, the CDR3 is TGTGCCAGCAGCCGCCTCCCCCTGGGACGCCCCCAGACTGGGTCCTACGAGCAGTACTTC. As protein: CASSRLPLGRPQTGSYEQYF.

A few counts support this clonotype. This chain connects TRBV6-2 or TRBV6-3 to TRBJ1-2; D is unclear. The CDR3 spans 13 residues. Looked up from germline, CDR1 is MNHEY and CDR2 is SVGEGT. V lost 5 bases to trimming and J lost 4 bases, with 11 bases between them. CDR3 in DNA: TGTGCCAGCAGTATCACAGATACCTATGGCTACACCTTC. Protein: CASSITDTYGYTF.

The chain couples TRBV12-3 or TRBV12-4 to TRBJ2-7; D gene unclear. The V gene lost 2 bases and the J gene lost 2 bases, with 16 bases spanning the gap. CDR3 length equals 16 residues. The CDR3 region is CASSLSTSLTTYEQYF. CDR3 DNA sequence: TGTGCCAGCAGTTTATCGACTTCCCTAACTACCTACGAGCAGTACTTC.

This clonotype turned up a few times. This chain joins TRBV4-3 and TRBJ2-3; unclear D gene. Germline V lookup: CDR1 LGHNA, CDR2 YSLEER. The CDR3 runs to 15 residues. V was pared by 0 bases and J by 2 bases, with 9 bases between. The DNA of the CDR3 is TGCGCCAGCAGCCAAGAGGGCGACTTCACAGATACGCAGTATTTT. As protein: CASSQEGDFTDTQYF.

This clonotype was picked up a small number of times. V gene TRBV6-2 or TRBV6-3 combines with J gene TRBJ2-1; 9 bases fit TRBD2. V shed 2 bases, J shed 1 base, and the junction held 0 bases outside the gene matches. CDR1 is MNHEY and CDR2 is SVGEGT in the germline V gene. This CDR3 has 15 residues. The CDR3 here is CASSYLAGSYNEQFF. In DNA, the CDR3 is TGTGCCAGCAGTTACCTAGCGGGGTCCTACAATGAGCAGTTCTTC.

The J gene is TRBJ2-6, the V gene TRBV5-4, with a weak D call TRBD2 (5 bases). The germline V gene encodes CDR1 SGHNT and CDR2 YYREEE (reference sequence). The length of the CDR3 is 16 residues. Trimming stripped 3 bases from V and 0 bases from J, with 10 bases between. In DNA form, the CDR3 reads TGTGCCAGCAGCTCCTCCCGGGGCTCTGGGGCCAACGTCCTGACTTTC. It yields the protein CASSSSRGSGANVLTF.

This clonotype was observed many times. The gene calls are TRBV4-3 and TRBJ2-3; D is undetermined. V lost 0 bases to trimming and J lost 3 bases, with 16 bases between them. There are 17 residues in the CDR3. Germline V lookup: CDR1 LGHNA, CDR2 YSLEER. CDR3 coding DNA: TGCGCCAGCAGCCAAGAAGGAGACTTTGGCAGAACAGATACGCAGTATTTT. Protein product: CASSQEGDFGRTDTQYF.

In this sample, this clonotype turned up a few times. The J gene is TRBJ1-1, the V gene TRBV29-1; D is perhaps TRBD1 (5 bases). The CDR3 extends over 12 amino acids. Germline V CDR1 and CDR2: SQVTM, ANQGSEA. The CDR3, as DNA: TGCAGTGCCCAACAGGTTAACACTGAAGCTTTCTTT. Its protein is CSAQQVNTEAFF.

This clonotype was seen at least ten times. A junction end diverges from the germline sequence, so it may reflect a read error. The gene calls are TRBV7-2 and TRBJ2-3, with D maybe TRBD2 (6 bases). This CDR3 has 14 residues. Germline CDR1 SGHTA, CDR2 FQGNSA. The CDR3 reads CASSLGTSTDTQYF. Written as DNA, the CDR3 is TGCGCCAGCAGCTTGGGGACTAGCACAGATACGCAGTATTTT. Looking up the rest from reference TRBV7-2 and TRBJ2-3 gives the full variable domain: GAGVSQSPSNKVTEKGKDVELRCDPISGHTALYWYRQSLGQGLEFLIYFQGNSAPDKSGLPSDRFSAERTGGSVSTLTIQRTQQEDSAVYLCASSLGTSTDTQYFGPGTRLTVL.